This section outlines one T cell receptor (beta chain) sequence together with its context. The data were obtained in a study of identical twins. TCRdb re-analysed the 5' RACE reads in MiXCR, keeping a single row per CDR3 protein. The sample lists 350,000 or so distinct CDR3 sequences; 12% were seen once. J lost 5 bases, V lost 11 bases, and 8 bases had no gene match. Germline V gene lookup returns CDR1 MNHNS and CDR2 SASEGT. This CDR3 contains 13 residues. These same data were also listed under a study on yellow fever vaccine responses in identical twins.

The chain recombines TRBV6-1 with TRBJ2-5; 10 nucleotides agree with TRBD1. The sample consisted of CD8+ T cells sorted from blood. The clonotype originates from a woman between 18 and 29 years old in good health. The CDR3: CAEGGQGHETQYF. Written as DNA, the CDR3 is TGTGCCGAGGGGGGACAGGGGCATGAGACCCAGTACTTC.